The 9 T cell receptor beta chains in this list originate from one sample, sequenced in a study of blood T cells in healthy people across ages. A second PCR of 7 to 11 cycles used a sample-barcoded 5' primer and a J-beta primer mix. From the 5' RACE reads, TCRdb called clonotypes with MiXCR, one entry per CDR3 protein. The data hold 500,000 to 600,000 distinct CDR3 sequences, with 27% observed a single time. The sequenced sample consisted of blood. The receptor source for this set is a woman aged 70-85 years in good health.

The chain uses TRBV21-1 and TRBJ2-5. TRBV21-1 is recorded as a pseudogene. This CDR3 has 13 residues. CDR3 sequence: CASNLRTGVTQYF. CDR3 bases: TGTGCCAGCAACCTCAGGACCGGAGTGACCCAGTACTTC.

CDR3 in DNA: TGCGCCAGCAGCCAATATCCAGGCCAGGGAAGTGATCAGCCCCAGCATTTT. Its translation: CASSQYPGQGSDQPQHF. The chain recombines TRBV4-1 with TRBJ1-5, with D possibly being TRBD1 (5 bases). The CDR3 is 17 residues long. Germline assignment: CDR1 MGHRA and CDR2 YSYEKL. V gave up 2 bases and J gave up 5 bases, with 19 bases separating them.

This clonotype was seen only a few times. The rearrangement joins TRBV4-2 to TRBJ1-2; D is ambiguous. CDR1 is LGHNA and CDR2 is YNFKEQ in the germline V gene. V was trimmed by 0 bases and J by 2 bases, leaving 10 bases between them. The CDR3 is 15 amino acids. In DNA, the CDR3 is TGTGCCAGCAGCCAAGAAACCGCGGTAAACTATGGCTACACCTTC. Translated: CASSQETAVNYGYTF.

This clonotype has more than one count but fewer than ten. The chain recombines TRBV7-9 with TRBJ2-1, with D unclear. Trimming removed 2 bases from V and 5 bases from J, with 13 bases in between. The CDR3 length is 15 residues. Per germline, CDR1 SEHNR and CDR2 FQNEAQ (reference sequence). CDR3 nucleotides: TGTGCCAGCAGCTTAAGTGGGCAGACTCACAATGAGCAGTTCTTC. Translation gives CASSLSGQTHNEQFF.

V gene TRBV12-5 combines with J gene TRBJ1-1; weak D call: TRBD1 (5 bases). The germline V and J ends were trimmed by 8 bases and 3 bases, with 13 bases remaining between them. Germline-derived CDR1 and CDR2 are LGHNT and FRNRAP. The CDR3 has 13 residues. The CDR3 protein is CASTLGDYTEAFF. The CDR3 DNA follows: TGTGCTAGTACCCTAGGGGATTACACTGAAGCTTTCTTT. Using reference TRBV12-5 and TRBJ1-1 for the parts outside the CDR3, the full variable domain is DARVTQTPRHKVTEMGQEVTMRCQPILGHNTVFWYRQTMMQGLELLAYFRNRAPLDDSGMPKDRFSAEMPDATLATLKIQPSEPRDSAVYFCASTLGDYTEAFFGQGTRLTVV.

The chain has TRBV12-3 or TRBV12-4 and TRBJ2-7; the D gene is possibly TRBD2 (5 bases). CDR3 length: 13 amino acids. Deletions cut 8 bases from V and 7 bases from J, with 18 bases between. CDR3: CASLRSEGPEQYF. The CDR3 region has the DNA TGTGCCAGCCTCCGCAGTGAGGGCCCGGAGCAGTACTTC.

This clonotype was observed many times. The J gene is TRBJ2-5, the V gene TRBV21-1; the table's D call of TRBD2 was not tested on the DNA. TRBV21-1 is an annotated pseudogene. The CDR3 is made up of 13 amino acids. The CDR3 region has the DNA TGTGCCAGCACGTATCCGGGAGGAGAGACCCAGTACTTC. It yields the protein CASTYPGGETQYF.

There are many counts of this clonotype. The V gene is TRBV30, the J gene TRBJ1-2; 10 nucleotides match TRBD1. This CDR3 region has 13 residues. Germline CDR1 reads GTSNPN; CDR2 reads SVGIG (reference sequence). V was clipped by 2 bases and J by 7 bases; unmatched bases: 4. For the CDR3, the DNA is TGTGCCTGGAGTCCGACAGGGGGCTCTGGCTACACCTTC. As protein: CAWSPTGGSGYTF.

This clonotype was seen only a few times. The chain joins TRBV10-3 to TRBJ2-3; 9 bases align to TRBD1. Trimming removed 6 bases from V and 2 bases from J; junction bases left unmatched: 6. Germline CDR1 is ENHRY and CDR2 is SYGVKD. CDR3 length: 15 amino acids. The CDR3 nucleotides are TGTGCCATCAGGGCGGGACAGGGCGCCACAGATACGCAGTATTTT. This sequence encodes CAIRAGQGATDTQYF.